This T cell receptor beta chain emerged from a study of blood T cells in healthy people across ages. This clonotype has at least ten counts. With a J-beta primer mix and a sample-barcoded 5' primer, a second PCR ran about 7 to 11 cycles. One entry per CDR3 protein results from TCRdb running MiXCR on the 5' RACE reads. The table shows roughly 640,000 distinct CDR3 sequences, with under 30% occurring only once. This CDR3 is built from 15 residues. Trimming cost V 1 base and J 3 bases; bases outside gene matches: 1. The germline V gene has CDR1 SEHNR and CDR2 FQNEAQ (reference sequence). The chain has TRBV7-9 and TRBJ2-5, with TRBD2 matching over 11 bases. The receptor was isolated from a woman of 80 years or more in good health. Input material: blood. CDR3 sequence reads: CASSLEGLAEETQYF. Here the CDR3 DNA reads TGTGCCAGCAGCTTAGAGGGACTAGCGGAAGAGACCCAGTACTTC.